This T cell receptor beta chain is from a study of shared clonotypes between healthy human individuals. Study-level points and caveats: Owing to a small donor count, the genetic and exposure-history diversity represented was limited.

Of note for this clone: Its specificity is not known.

Positively selected for CCR7, the CD45RO-negative cells used as naive CD8 cells excluded terminally differentiated effector memory CD45RA+ cells. From germline, CDR1 is MNHEY and CDR2 SMNVEV (reference sequence). V was cut by 5 bases and J by 1 base, with 12 bases left in between. The CDR3 spans 15 residues. The assay used deep level. This table comes from immunoSEQ multiplex PCR, and its TCRdb copy is limited to in-frame clones, with some not included. The table has about 2.2 million clones, more than 85% seen once. This TCR was sampled from a man in his late teens or twenties in good health. Some clones in this sample may be carry-over from other donors' samples. The sequenced material came from naive CD8+ T cells from PBMCs. The chain combines TRBV27 with TRBJ2-4, with unresolved D. The CDR3 loop reads CASSLTSYAKNIQYF. CDR3 coding DNA: TGTGCCAGCAGTCTAACCTCATACGCCAAAAACATTCAGTACTTC.